The 13 T cell receptor beta chains below were found in one sample sequenced in a study of T cell repertoires in cytomegalovirus infection. One entry per CDR3 protein, called by TCRdb with MiXCR from the reads. The sample yields fewer than 700,000 distinct CDR3 sequences, 24% seen once. The sequenced material came from CD8+ T cells from PBMCs. These receptors were taken from a human donor in good health (CMV status not recorded). Some clones in this sample may be carry-over from other donors' samples.

The rearrangement uses TRBV6-1 and TRBJ2-3; a weak D match, TRBD1 (6 bases). From germline, CDR1 is MNHNS and CDR2 SASEGT. V was shortened by 9 bases and J by 1 base, with 17 bases between the two germline ends. This CDR3 spans 15 amino acids. This chain's CDR3 is CASEGVLGGTDTQYF. The CDR3 nucleotides are TGTGCCAGTGAGGGGGTCCTCGGAGGCACAGATACGCAGTATTTT.

To note about this clonotype: This sequence may be a read error, since a much larger clone differs from it by one base. This chain links TRBV7-6 with TRBJ1-5, with 7 positions matching TRBD1. Germline values: CDR1 SGHVS, CDR2 FNYEAQ. V lost 5 bases to trimming and J lost 7 bases; unmatched junction nucleotides: 5. This CDR3 is 13 amino acids long. CDR3 coding DNA: TGTGCCAGCAGCGATGACAGGGAGCAGCCCCAGCATTTT. This translates into CASSDDREQPQHF.

In its sample, this clonotype was seen a few times. The rearrangement links TRBV14 to TRBJ2-7, with D perhaps matching TRBD1 (6 bases). The V end lost 4 bases, the J end lost 3 bases, and 25 bases lay between the germline ends. CDR1 and CDR2 from the germline V gene are SGHDN and FVKESK. The CDR3 is made up of 18 amino acids. CDR3 loop: CASSRERGMCVLSYEQYV. The CDR3 nucleotides are TGTGCCAGCAGCCGGGAGAGGGGGATGTGTGTCCTAAGCTACGAGCAGTACGTC.

The chain combines TRBV7-9 with TRBJ2-5; D gene unclear. The length of the CDR3 is 15 residues. Germline V gene data show CDR1 as SEHNR and CDR2 as FQNEAQ (reference sequence). Deletions cut 7 bases from V and 2 bases from J, with 17 bases between. CDR3 region: CASTPPEVEQETQYF. For the CDR3, the DNA is TGTGCCAGCACCCCCCCCGAGGTAGAGCAAGAGACCCAGTACTTC.

This clonotype was seen many times. This chain links TRBV7-9 with TRBJ1-2; 7 nucleotides match TRBD1. Germline V gives CDR1 SEHNR, CDR2 FQNEAQ (reference sequence). Trimming removed 1 base from V and 2 bases from J; junction bases left unmatched: 4. CDR3 size: 15 residues. The CDR3 here is CASSLGQGENYGYTF. In DNA form, the CDR3 reads TGTGCCAGCAGCTTAGGGCAGGGGGAAAACTATGGCTACACCTTC.

This clonotype was counted at least ten times. This CDR3 reads CASSLAAGGSYEQYF. The DNA for the CDR3 is TGTGCCAGCAGCTTAGCCGCAGGGGGCTCCTACGAGCAGTACTTC. The chain carries TRBV7-8 and TRBJ2-7; TRBD1 aligns across 7 bases. This CDR3 region has 15 residues. Looked up from germline, CDR1 is SGHVS and CDR2 is FQNEAQ. V shed 0 bases and J 0 bases; nucleotides not matched to a gene: 2.

V is TRBV20-1 and J is TRBJ2-1; 7 bases are shared with TRBD1. Germline loops: CDR1 DFQATT, CDR2 SNEGSKA (reference sequence). Trimming at V came to 5 bases and at J to 7 bases, leaving 23 bases not matched to a gene. The CDR3 runs 18 residues. The CDR3 here is CSAHRQGFEQLEINEQFF. In nucleotides, the CDR3 is TGCAGTGCTCACCGACAGGGATTCGAGCAACTTGAAATTAATGAGCAGTTCTTC.

The gene calls are TRBV28 and TRBJ1-2; 12 nucleotides match TRBD1. V was clipped by 4 bases and J by 2 bases; unmatched bases: 8. The CDR3 has 17 residues. CDR1 and CDR2 from the germline V gene are MDHEN and SYDVKM. CDR3 amino acids: CASSWDRGQLKNYGYTF. For the CDR3, the DNA is TGTGCCAGCAGTTGGGACAGGGGGCAACTAAAGAACTATGGCTACACCTTC.

This clonotype was picked up many times. The chain uses TRBV7-2 and TRBJ1-5, with D tentatively TRBD1 (5 bases). CDR1 is SGHTA and CDR2 is FQGNSA in the germline V gene. V lost 2 bases and J 0 bases, leaving 8 bases between the germline ends. The CDR3 extends over 15 amino acids. The CDR3 protein is CASSLRGGSNQPQHF. The DNA for the CDR3 is TGTGCCAGCAGCTTAAGGGGAGGTAGCAATCAGCCCCAGCATTTT. Full variable domain (missing parts from reference TRBV7-2 and TRBJ1-5): GAGVSQSPSNKVTEKGKDVELRCDPISGHTALYWYRQSLGQGLEFLIYFQGNSAPDKSGLPSDRFSAERTGGSVSTLTIQRTQQEDSAVYLCASSLRGGSNQPQHFGDGTRLSIL.

The chain recombines TRBV19 with TRBJ1-6, with D possibly being TRBD1 (5 bases). The CDR3 totals 15 residues. The germline gives CDR1 LNHDA, CDR2 SQIVND (reference sequence). V lost 5 bases to trimming and J lost 10 bases, with 18 bases between them. The CDR3 spells CASSVSGAKESPLHF. CDR3 nucleotides: TGTGCCAGTAGTGTCTCCGGGGCCAAGGAATCACCCCTCCACTTT.

In this sample, this clonotype turned up many times. The chain has TRBV25-1 and TRBJ2-1; 7 positions agree with TRBD2. The CDR3 spans 15 residues. Germline assignment: CDR1 MGHDK and CDR2 SYGVNS. The V segment lost 1 base and the J segment 6 bases; nucleotides outside the gene matches: 6. The CDR3 nucleotides are TGTGCCAGCAGTGAATTTGCGGGGGTGGGCAATGAGCAGTTCTTC. It is translated as CASSEFAGVGNEQFF. Full variable domain (missing parts from reference TRBV25-1 and TRBJ2-1): EADIYQTPRYLVIGTGKKITLECSQTMGHDKMYWYQQDPGMELHLIHYSYGVNSTEKGDLSSESTVSRIRTEHFPLTLESARPSHTSQYLCASSEFAGVGNEQFFGPGTRLTVL.

This clonotype has just a few counts. The gene calls are TRBV7-6 and TRBJ2-7; a weak D match, TRBD2 (5 bases). Trimming pared 3 bases from V and 3 bases from J, leaving 18 bases between. This CDR3 contains 16 residues. Germline V gives CDR1 SGHVS, CDR2 FNYEAQ. CDR3 sequence: CASSLALRTGYYEQYF. Here the CDR3 DNA reads TGTGCCAGCAGCTTGGCCTTGAGGACGGGGTACTACGAGCAGTACTTC.

This clonotype appeared once. The chain recombines TRBV10-2 with TRBJ1-5; D call uncertain. The germline gives CDR1 WSHSY, CDR2 SAAADI. V was cut by 5 bases and J by 7 bases, with 9 bases left in between. The CDR3 runs to 12 residues. The CDR3 region has the DNA TGCGCCAGCAGTACAGTTAGACAGCCCCAGCATTTT. It is translated as CASSTVRQPQHF.